The source of this TCR beta chain is a study of metastatic and nonmetastatic thyroid tumors. From the PCR reads, TCRdb re-called clones with MiXCR. The table lists roughly 20,000 clones, about 16% of them singletons, with over 9.5% in the top ten. All patients were untreated before thyroid surgery. Study-level points and caveats: It was reported that TCR beta diversity was significantly higher in malignant thyroid tumors than benign nodules, in blood and tumor.

This clone was picked up many times. Its antigen is still unknown. One junction end does not reproduce the germline sequence, and a read error may be involved. The sequence came from a female donor with papillary thyroid cancer or a benign thyroid nodule (not recorded which). Some clones in this sample may be carry-over from other donors' samples. Sequencing used tumor tissue.

The CDR3 reads CVSSESGIGNTIYF. The CDR3 DNA sequence: TGTGTCAGCAGTGAGTCAGGGATAGGAAACACCATATATTTT. This chain joins TRBV25-1 and TRBJ1-3; TRBD1 is a possible D gene (5 bases). The CDR3 has 14 amino acids. Germline V gene sequence: CDR1 MGHDK, CDR2 SYGVNS.